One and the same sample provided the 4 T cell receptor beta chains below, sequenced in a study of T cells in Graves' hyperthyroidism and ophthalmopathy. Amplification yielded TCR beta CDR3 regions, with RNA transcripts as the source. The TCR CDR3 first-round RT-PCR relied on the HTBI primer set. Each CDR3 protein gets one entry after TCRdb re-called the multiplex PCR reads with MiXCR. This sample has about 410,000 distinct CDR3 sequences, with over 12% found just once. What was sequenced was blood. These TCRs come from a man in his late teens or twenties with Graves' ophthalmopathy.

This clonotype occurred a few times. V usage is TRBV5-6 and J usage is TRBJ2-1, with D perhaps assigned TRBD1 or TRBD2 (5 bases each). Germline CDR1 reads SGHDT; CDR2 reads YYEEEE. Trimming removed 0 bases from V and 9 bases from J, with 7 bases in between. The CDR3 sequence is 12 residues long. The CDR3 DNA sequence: TGTGCCAGCAGCTTGGAGGGGAGTGAGCAGTTCTTC. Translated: CASSLEGSEQFF.

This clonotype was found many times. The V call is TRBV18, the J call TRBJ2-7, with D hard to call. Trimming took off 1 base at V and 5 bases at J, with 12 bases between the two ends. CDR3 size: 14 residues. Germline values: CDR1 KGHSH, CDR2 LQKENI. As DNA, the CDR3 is TGTGCCAGCTCACCACTAGATACCCAAGACGAGCAGTACTTC. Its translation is CASSPLDTQDEQYF.

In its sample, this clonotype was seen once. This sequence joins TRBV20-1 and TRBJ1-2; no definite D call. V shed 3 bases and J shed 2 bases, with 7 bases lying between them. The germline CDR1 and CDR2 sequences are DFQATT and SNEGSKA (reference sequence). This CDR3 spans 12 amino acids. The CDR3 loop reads CSARARNYGYTF. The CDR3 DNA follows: TGCAGTGCTAGGGCAAGAAACTATGGCTACACCTTC.

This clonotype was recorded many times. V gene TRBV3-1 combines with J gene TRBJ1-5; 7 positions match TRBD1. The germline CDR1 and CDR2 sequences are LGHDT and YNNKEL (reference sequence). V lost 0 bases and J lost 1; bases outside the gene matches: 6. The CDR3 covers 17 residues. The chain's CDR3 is CASSQDSGGRSNQPQHF. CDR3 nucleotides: TGTGCCAGCAGCCAAGATTCAGGGGGGCGAAGCAATCAGCCCCAGCATTTT. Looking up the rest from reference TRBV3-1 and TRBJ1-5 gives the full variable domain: DTAVSQTPKYLVTQMGNDKSIKCEQNLGHDTMYWYKQDSKKFLKIMFSYNNKELIINETVPNRFSPKSPDKAHLNLHINSLELGDSAVYFCASSQDSGGRSNQPQHFGDGTRLSIL.